This T cell receptor beta chain stems from a study of cytomegalovirus exposure and HLA in healthy donors. Across the study: Of all 400 or so donors who were genotyped, 75% to 90% belonged to the Caucasian-associated ancestry cluster.

The germline V gene has CDR1 SGHRS and CDR2 YFSETQ. This CDR3 comprises 14 residues. The ends lost 2 bases at V and 5 bases at J; junction bases unmatched: 4. Findings and caveats of the study: The presence/absence work took it that sequencing depth was about the same across donors.

Use of 60 Vbeta and 13 Jbeta primers characterized the PCR. Authors' data handling: A later analysis counted about 80 million unique TCR beta chains, 9.5 million to 13 million shared. The assay was immunoSEQ multiplex PCR, and TCRdb's table has in-frame clones only and misses some. Clone size and V and J calls were adopted from that table, with D and trimming inferred from the DNA. The data show about 160,000 clones, around 78% seen once. This clone has more than one count but fewer than ten. Its specificity is unknown. Material: PBMCs. This receptor was taken from a woman between 40 and 55 years old in good health and CMV-seronegative. The rearrangement uses TRBV5-1 and TRBJ2-7; 10 bases line up with TRBD1. The CDR3: CASSLGTGAHEQYF. CDR3 coding DNA: TGCGCCAGCAGCTTAGGGACAGGGGCTCACGAGCAGTACTTC.